A single sample is the source of the 26 T cell receptor beta chains below, sequenced in a study of technical replicates of blood from several donors. Profiling relied on immunoSEQ multiplex PCR, and the TCRdb table lists in-frame clones only, not all of them. The repertoire holds about 98,000 clones, more than 90% seen once, with 0.23% in the top ten. Sequencing was carried out using T cells isolated from PBMCs. The receptors come from a human donor in good health.

This chain links TRBV27 with TRBJ2-7; possible D gene TRBD1, 5 bases. CDR1 is MNHEY, CDR2 SMNVEV, per germline (reference sequence). CDR3 size: 16 residues. Trimming removed 0 bases at V and 2 bases at J, with 14 bases between. Here the CDR3 reads CASSLSRWTQAYEQYF. In DNA form, the CDR3 reads TGTGCCAGCAGTTTATCGCGGTGGACACAAGCCTACGAGCAGTACTTC.

The chain uses TRBV23-1 and TRBJ2-5; D is perhaps TRBD1 (6 bases). TRBV23-1 is given ORF status, its function remaining uncertain. The CDR3 runs 14 residues. Trimming stripped 1 base from V and 2 bases from J, with 8 bases between. The CDR3 spells CASSQWTVQETQYF. CDR3 nucleotides: TGCGCCAGCAGTCAATGGACAGTGCAAGAGACCCAGTACTTC.

The rearrangement uses TRBV11-3 and TRBJ2-1, with D maybe TRBD1 (6 bases). The V end lost 5 bases, the J end lost 7 bases, and 18 bases lay between the germline ends. This CDR3 has 15 residues. Germline assignment: CDR1 SGHNT and CDR2 YENEEA. The chain's CDR3 is CASSPIAGTWNEQFF. The DNA for the CDR3 is TGTGCCAGCAGCCCAATTGCTGGGACATGGAATGAGCAGTTCTTC.

The chain carries TRBV12-5 and TRBJ1-2; 10 bases align to TRBD1. This CDR3 has 22 amino acids. Trimming at V came to 1 base and at J to 4 bases, leaving 24 bases not matched to a gene. Germline V lookup: CDR1 LGHNT, CDR2 FRNRAP. The CDR3 is CASGLATYRDRGRVPAFYGYTF. CDR3 nucleotides: TGTGCTAGTGGTTTGGCAACCTACCGGGACAGGGGTCGAGTCCCGGCATTCTATGGCTACACCTTC.

This chain joins TRBV9 and TRBJ2-3; 7 bases map to TRBD2. The J segment lost 10 bases and the V segment lost 0 bases, leaving 8 bases of the junction unmatched. This CDR3 has 14 amino acids. Germline CDR1 and CDR2: SGDLS and YYNGEE. The CDR3 protein is CASSVASGRGAQYF. CDR3 DNA: TGTGCCAGCAGCGTAGCGAGTGGGAGGGGTGCGCAGTATTTT.

Only one count was recorded for this clone. The chain has TRBV28 and TRBJ2-1; 10 bases line up with TRBD1. CDR1 and CDR2 (germline): MDHEN, SYDVKM. This CDR3 has 14 amino acids. With V trimmed by 0 bases and J by 12 bases, 5 bases remained unmatched. The CDR3 loop reads CASSLWDRGSGQFF. Here the CDR3 DNA reads TGTGCCAGCAGTTTATGGGACAGGGGGTCGGGGCAGTTCTTC.

This chain links TRBV15 with TRBJ2-7, with a tentative D call TRBD2 (5 bases). Germline V gene lookup returns CDR1 LNHNV and CDR2 YYDKDF (reference sequence). This CDR3 has 13 residues. Deletions cut 5 bases from V and 6 bases from J, with 14 bases between. The CDR3: CATSPRRTSEQYF. The CDR3 nucleotides are TGTGCCACCAGCCCTAGGAGGACCAGCGAGCAGTACTTC.

CDR3 DNA: TGTGCCAGCAACCGGGACAGGTCCTACGAGCAGTACTTC. This encodes CASNRDRSYEQYF. The V call is TRBV2, the J call TRBJ2-7; 8 bases fit TRBD1. With V trimmed by 7 bases and J by 1 base, 3 bases remained unmatched. CDR1 is SNHLY and CDR2 is FYNNEI in the germline V gene. There are 13 residues in the CDR3.

The V and J genes are TRBV29-1 and TRBJ1-1; TRBD1 agrees at 8 bases. In germline, CDR1 is SQVTM, CDR2 ANQGSEA. The V and J ends lost 7 bases and 1 base, in that order; junction bases with no gene match: 5. The CDR3 has 13 residues. CDR3 sequence reads: CSGGTGTNTEAFF. Written as DNA, the CDR3 is TGCAGCGGCGGGACAGGTACGAACACTGAAGCTTTCTTT.

The chain recombines TRBV11-2 with TRBJ1-6; D is possibly TRBD1 (6 bases). Per the germline V gene, CDR1 is SGHAT and CDR2 is FQNNGV. Trimming shortened V by 6 bases and J by 6 bases, and 12 bases separated the two germline ends. The CDR3 runs 14 residues. In DNA form, the CDR3 reads TGTGCCAGCAGGCCACAGGGAGTTAATTCACCCCTCCACTTT. This encodes CASRPQGVNSPLHF.

The chain joins TRBV7-8 to TRBJ1-2; 7 bases are a match to TRBD1. The CDR3 extends over 15 amino acids. CDR1 SGHVS and CDR2 FQNEAQ come from the germline V gene. After removal of 1 base from V and 7 bases from J, the junction contained 9 bases not matched to a gene. The CDR3 loop reads CASSLEGQGGGGYTF. The CDR3 DNA reads TGTGCCAGCAGCTTAGAGGGTCAGGGGGGAGGTGGCTACACCTTC.

This clone came up many times. V usage is TRBV10-1 and J usage is TRBJ2-3; possible D gene TRBD2, 6 bases. Germline values: CDR1 WNHNN, CDR2 SYGVQD (reference sequence). The CDR3 loop spans 16 amino acids. The germline V and J ends were trimmed by 4 bases and 5 bases, with 19 bases remaining between them. The CDR3 is CASSGGAAGEVDTQYF. The CDR3 nucleotides read TGCGCCAGCAGTGGCGGTGCAGCGGGCGAGGTAGATACGCAGTATTTT.

The V and J genes are TRBV6-5 and TRBJ2-7; maybe TRBD2 (6 bases). From germline, CDR1 is MNHEY and CDR2 SVGAGI. V shed 3 bases and J shed 0 bases, with 9 bases lying between them. This CDR3 has 14 residues. This CDR3 reads CASSYGRTSYEQYF. CDR3 nucleotide sequence: TGTGCCAGCAGTTATGGGAGGACCTCCTACGAGCAGTACTTC.

The gene calls are TRBV29-1 and TRBJ2-3, with 8 bases lining up with TRBD2. Germline-derived CDR1 and CDR2 are SQVTM and ANQGSEA. J gave up 7 bases and V 4 bases, and 4 bases lay outside the gene matches. The CDR3 runs 12 residues. Here the CDR3 DNA reads TGCAGCGTTGGATATAGCGGGAATACGCAGTATTTT. Its protein is CSVGYSGNTQYF.

The gene calls are TRBV5-1 and TRBJ2-2, with 7 positions matching TRBD2. V shed 2 bases and J 4 bases; nucleotides not matched to a gene: 2. The germline V gene encodes CDR1 SGHRS and CDR2 YFSETQ. This CDR3 contains 14 residues. The CDR3 DNA follows: TGCGCCAGCAGCTTAAGGGAGGGCACCGGGGAGCTGTTTTTT. This codes for CASSLREGTGELFF.

The chain is built from TRBV7-9 and TRBJ2-3; 11 bases line up with TRBD2. The CDR3 consists of 16 residues. Germline V lookup: CDR1 SEHNR, CDR2 FQNEAQ (reference sequence). The junction had 6 bases not matched to a gene; V was cut back by 5 bases and J by 2 bases. The CDR3 is CASSIGTSGATDTQYF. In DNA, the CDR3 is TGTGCCAGCAGCATCGGGACTAGCGGAGCCACAGATACGCAGTATTTT.

The chain employs TRBV4-1 and TRBJ1-5; unclear D gene. The CDR3 extends over 16 amino acids. Trimming stripped 6 bases from V and 2 bases from J, with 17 bases between. Per germline, CDR1 MGHRA and CDR2 YSYEKL. The CDR3 is CASRETGVVGNQPQHF. In DNA, the CDR3 is TGCGCCAGCAGGGAAACCGGGGTGGTTGGCAATCAGCCCCAGCATTTT.

J is TRBJ2-7 and V is TRBV27; tentative D call: TRBD2 (7 bases). The CDR3 covers 15 residues. The V end was cut by 3 bases, the J end by 0 bases, with 12 bases between. Germline loops: CDR1 MNHEY, CDR2 SMNVEV (reference sequence). CDR3: CASSLAGASSYEQYF. The CDR3, as DNA: TGTGCCAGCAGTTTGGCGGGGGCAAGCTCCTACGAGCAGTACTTC.

This sequence joins TRBV7-9 and TRBJ1-3; no clear D. The V end lost 5 bases, the J end lost 7 bases, and 24 bases lay between the germline ends. This CDR3 has 17 amino acids. CDR1 and CDR2 (germline): SEHNR, FQNEAQ (reference sequence). DNA of the CDR3: TGTGCCAGCAGCCGCGCTCGATACTCCTTAGTTTGGAACACCATATATTTT. Amino acid sequence: CASSRARYSLVWNTIYF.

V gene TRBV7-8 combines with J gene TRBJ2-7; tentative D call: TRBD1 (5 bases). Germline V gene lookup returns CDR1 SGHVS and CDR2 FQNEAQ. The V end was cut by 5 bases, the J end by 1 base, with 12 bases between. This CDR3 has 14 amino acids. In DNA, the CDR3 is TGTGCCAGCAGCGCCTACAGGATTTCCTACGAGCAGTACTTC. Encoded protein: CASSAYRISYEQYF.

This chain joins TRBV5-1 and TRBJ2-1, with 8 bases identical to TRBD2. The germline gives CDR1 SGHRS, CDR2 YFSETQ. V dropped 0 bases and J dropped 4; count of bases not matched to a gene: 15. This CDR3 is built from 19 residues. The DNA of the CDR3 is TGCGCCAGCAGCTTGGGCGGGTTTTTTAGCGGGGCCGATTACAATGAGCAGTTCTTC. It specifies CASSLGGFFSGADYNEQFF.

The chain is built from TRBV13 and TRBJ1-5; the D gene is possibly TRBD1 (6 bases). CDR3 length: 16 amino acids. V was trimmed by 4 bases and J by 0 bases, leaving 13 bases between them. Germline CDR1 PRHDT, CDR2 FYEKMQ (reference sequence). CDR3 coding DNA: TGTGCCAGCAGCTCGAGGACAGAATATAGCAATCAGCCCCAGCATTTT. Its translation is CASSSRTEYSNQPQHF. Based on the CDR3 plus reference TRBV13 and TRBJ1-5, the full variable domain is AAGVIQSPRHLIKEKRETATLKCYPIPRHDTVYWYQQGPGQDPQFLISFYEKMQSDKGSIPDRFSAQQFSDYHSELNMSSLELGDSALYFCASSSRTEYSNQPQHFGDGTRLSIL.

The chain combines TRBV19 with TRBJ1-5; no reliable D call. This CDR3 is 13 amino acids long. V dropped 11 bases and J dropped 3 bases, with 14 bases sitting between them. Looked up from germline, CDR1 is LNHDA and CDR2 is SQIVND (reference sequence). The chain's CDR3 is CAGSQASNQPQHF. CDR3 bases: TGTGCCGGCTCCCAGGCATCCAATCAGCCCCAGCATTTT.

The chain is built from TRBV27 and TRBJ2-1; D unresolved. The CDR3 covers 16 residues. In germline, CDR1 is MNHEY, CDR2 SMNVEV (reference sequence). V was shortened by 0 bases and J by 0 bases, with 9 bases between the two germline ends. DNA for the CDR3: TGTGCCAGCAGTTTATCAAGAGTAAGCTCCTACAATGAGCAGTTCTTC. Translated, it gives CASSLSRVSSYNEQFF.

The chain links TRBV5-1 to TRBJ2-3; 8 nucleotides line up with TRBD2. Germline V gene lookup returns CDR1 SGHRS and CDR2 YFSETQ. This CDR3 region has 15 residues. Losses at the gene ends were 3 bases for V and 4 bases for J; bases not matched to a gene: 7. CDR3 nucleotide sequence: TGCGCCAGCAGCTCGGACGGGGGGGTAGCAGATACGCAGTATTTT. Its translation: CASSSDGGVADTQYF.

CDR3: CASSQDPTRDQPQHF. DNA of the CDR3: TGCGCCAGCAGCCAAGATCCAACTAGAGATCAGCCCCAGCATTTT. The rearrangement joins TRBV4-1 to TRBJ1-5; D is unclear. Germline V gene sequence: CDR1 MGHRA, CDR2 YSYEKL. Trimming took off 0 bases at V and 5 bases at J, with 11 bases between the two ends. This CDR3 is built from 15 residues.